Below, 14 T cell receptor beta chains from the same sample are listed, as sequenced in a study of T cell responses to AZD1222 COVID-19 vaccine. The method was immunoSEQ multiplex PCR; TCRdb's version includes in-frame clones alone and lacks a portion of them. This table holds roughly 130,000 clones, approximately 94% found once. Sample: peripheral blood, taken on day 0 of AZD1222 vaccination. The receptors stem from an adult in good health.

The chain uses TRBV10-3 and TRBJ1-1, with D maybe TRBD1 (6 bases). Trimming pared 0 bases from V and 5 bases from J, leaving 10 bases between. CDR1 is ENHRY, CDR2 SYGVKD, per germline. The CDR3 spans 14 residues. The CDR3 DNA reads as TGTGCCATCAGTGAGTCGGGGGGGCGAACTGAAGCTTTCTTT. Protein: CAISESGGRTEAFF.

This rearrangement joins TRBV6-1 to TRBJ1-5, with D uncertain. This CDR3 is 14 amino acids long. V gave up 1 base and J gave up 11 bases, with 15 bases separating them. Germline V gives CDR1 MNHNS, CDR2 SASEGT. CDR3 DNA sequence: TGTGCCAGCAGTGAAGGGGCGGAGTTGGCCTCCCAGCATTTT. Its translation is CASSEGAELASQHF.

The chain is built from TRBV7-9 and TRBJ2-2, with no clear D. The V end was cut by 5 bases, the J end by 0 bases, with 13 bases between. Germline V gives CDR1 SEHNR, CDR2 FQNEAQ (reference sequence). The CDR3 contains 16 residues. The CDR3 region has the DNA TGTGCCAGCAGCCACCCGGACCACGCGAACACCGGGGAGCTGTTTTTT. It specifies CASSHPDHANTGELFF.

This chain links TRBV6-5 with TRBJ1-1; a possible D gene is TRBD1 (6 bases). This CDR3 contains 15 residues. The germline gives CDR1 MNHEY, CDR2 SVGAGI. V lost 0 bases, J lost 8 bases, and 16 bases lay in between. CDR3 DNA sequence: TGTGCCAGCAGTTACTCGGCCAGGGGATTGTTAGAAGCTTTCTTT. This sequence encodes CASSYSARGLLEAFF.

This clone was observed a few times. The genes are TRBV5-1 and TRBJ2-5; D ambiguous. The length of the CDR3 is 12 residues. Between the trimmed V and J ends, which lost 4 bases and 9 bases, there was a span of 13 bases. CDR1 is SGHRS, CDR2 YFSETQ, per germline. The CDR3 loop is CASSPPGGAQYF. As DNA, the CDR3 is TGCGCCAGCAGCCCCCCTGGTGGAGCCCAGTACTTC.

This clone was seen repeatedly, ten times or more. V is TRBV15 and J is TRBJ2-1, with D unclear. There are 13 residues in the CDR3. V shed 6 bases and J shed 4 bases, with 10 bases lying between them. CDR1 and CDR2 (germline): LNHNV, YYDKDF (reference sequence). The CDR3 bases are TGTGCCACCAGACTCGTCCCTTACAATGAGCAGTTCTTC. Residues: CATRLVPYNEQFF. Variable domain in full (rest from reference TRBV15 and TRBJ2-1): DAMVIQNPRYQVTQFGKPVTLSCSQTLNHNVMYWYQQKSSQAPKLLFHYYDKDFNNEADTPDNFQSRRPNTSFCFLDIRSPGLGDTAMYLCATRLVPYNEQFFGPGTRLTVL.

The CDR3 spells CASLTSFGLHSSGNTIYF. The CDR3, as DNA: TGTGCCAGCCTTACGTCATTCGGACTGCATAGCTCTGGAAACACCATATATTTT. J is TRBJ1-3 and V is TRBV28; D remains ambiguous. CDR1 MDHEN and CDR2 SYDVKM come from the germline V gene. The V gene lost 8 bases and the J gene lost 0 bases, with 23 bases spanning the gap. The CDR3 has 18 amino acids.

The rearrangement uses TRBV4-1 and TRBJ2-7; D is uncertain. This CDR3 region has 14 residues. The V gene lost 0 bases and the J gene lost 1 base, with 7 bases spanning the gap. Germline CDR1 is MGHRA and CDR2 is YSYEKL. The CDR3 reads CASSQEHFSYEQYF. The DNA for the CDR3 is TGCGCCAGCAGCCAAGAACATTTTTCCTACGAGCAGTACTTC.

V and J are TRBV14 and TRBJ1-3; D call uncertain. With 4 bases removed from V and 3 bases from J, the gap between germline ends came to 10 bases. Germline V gene lookup returns CDR1 SGHDN and CDR2 FVKESK. The CDR3 is made up of 14 amino acids. The chain's CDR3 is CASSPDLFGNTIYF. The CDR3 nucleotides are TGTGCCAGCAGCCCGGACTTGTTTGGAAACACCATATATTTT.

The V call is TRBV9, the J call TRBJ1-2; 9 positions match TRBD1. Germline trimming cut 2 bases from V and 4 bases from J; bases unmatched to any gene: 6. This CDR3 region has 15 residues. Germline V gene sequence: CDR1 SGDLS, CDR2 YYNGEE. CDR3 bases: TGTGCCAGCAGCGTGGGGGACAGGGACATCTATGGCTACACCTTC. Its protein product is CASSVGDRDIYGYTF.

The rearrangement joins TRBV30 to TRBJ2-1; a weak D match, TRBD2 (5 bases). The CDR3 runs to 14 residues. V shed 2 bases and J shed 9 bases, with 17 bases lying between them. Germline CDR1 reads GTSNPN; CDR2 reads SVGIG (reference sequence). CDR3 nucleotide sequence: TGTGCCTGGAGTCTTCTGGGAGTGGATCTTGAGCAGTTCTTC. It translates to CAWSLLGVDLEQFF.

The rearrangement links TRBV28 to TRBJ1-1; possibly TRBD1 for D (5 bases). This CDR3 spans 14 amino acids. CDR1 is MDHEN and CDR2 is SYDVKM in the germline V gene. The ends were cut back, 7 bases at V and 5 bases at J, with 17 bases in the middle. In DNA form, the CDR3 reads TGTGCCAGCACTTCTCAACAGAGGGGAACTGAAGCTTTCTTT. Amino acids: CASTSQQRGTEAFF. The full variable domain, rest sourced from reference TRBV28 and TRBJ1-1, is DVKVTQSSRYLVKRTGEKVFLECVQDMDHENMFWYRQDPGLGLRLIYFSYDVKMKEKGDIPEGYSVSREKKERFSLILESASTNQTSMYLCASTSQQRGTEAFFGQGTRLTVV.

The rearrangement uses TRBV10-1 and TRBJ1-2; no firm D call. With 4 bases removed from V and 0 bases from J, the gap between germline ends came to 6 bases. The length of the CDR3 is 13 residues. Germline lookup yields CDR1 WNHNN and CDR2 SYGVQD (reference sequence). The CDR3 is CASSGAANYGYTF. The CDR3 DNA sequence: TGCGCCAGCAGTGGAGCAGCTAACTATGGCTACACCTTC.

J is TRBJ2-3 and V is TRBV9; D call uncertain. The CDR3 length is 15 residues. V dropped 4 bases and J dropped 1 base, with 13 bases sitting between them. CDR1 is SGDLS and CDR2 is YYNGEE in the germline V gene. In DNA, the CDR3 is TGTGCCAGCAGCCAAGACTGGTTAGGCACAGATACGCAGTATTTT. Its protein is CASSQDWLGTDTQYF. The full variable domain, in which reference TRBV9 and TRBJ2-3 provide the parts outside the CDR3, is DSGVTQTPKHLITATGQRVTLRCSPRSGDLSVYWYQQSLDQGLQFLIQYYNGEERAKGNILERFSAQQFPDLHSELNLSSLELGDSALYFCASSQDWLGTDTQYFGPGTRLTVL.